Reported below is one TCR beta chain. Its antigen is unidentified. The record originates from a study of T cell responses to AZD1222 COVID-19 vaccine. Study observations and caveats: Distributed over spike, vaccine-associated CD4 TCRs predominated at 160-218 and 743-854. White British ancestry dominated among donors, who included more females, and clonal diversity was possibly underestimated.

Data came from immunoSEQ multiplex PCR; TCRdb stores just in-frame clones and leaves some out. The sample records about 160,000 clones, about 91% being singletons. The CDR3 extends over 14 amino acids. The germline CDR1 and CDR2 sequences are MNHNY and SVGAGI (reference sequence). V gave up 2 bases and J gave up 11 bases, with 18 bases separating them. The J gene is TRBJ1-1, the V gene TRBV6-6, with D maybe TRBD1 (5 bases). The clonotype originates from an adult in good health. The source material was peripheral blood, sampled on day 0 of AZD1222 vaccination. The CDR3 DNA sequence: TGTGCCAGCAGTTACCTTAGGACATCCTCCCCTGCTTTCTTT. It translates to CASSYLRTSSPAFF.